The TCR beta chain under discussion was sequenced for a study of cytomegalovirus exposure and HLA in healthy donors. Germline trimming cut 4 bases from V and 5 bases from J; bases unmatched to any gene: 13. Germline V gene sequence: CDR1 SNHLY, CDR2 FYNNEI. The CDR3 is made up of 17 amino acids. Worth noting for this clone: Its target is unknown.

General observations from the study: Cytomegalovirus-associated TCR beta chains were listed, numbering 150 to 200. In an earlier analysis, about 87% or about 30%: the productive usage of most TCR beta V segments. Later genetic work tied a missense DCLRE1C variant to beta-chain V and J trimming.

The PCR used 60 Vbeta and 13 Jbeta primers. Some clones are missing from TCRdb's copy, which holds only in-frame ones; the method was immunoSEQ multiplex PCR. In total, the table holds about 130,000 clones. There were likely unrecorded immune exposures, though donors were nominally healthy when sampled. Sequencing used PBMCs. The TCR sequence derives from a young man in good health and CMV-seronegative. The J gene is TRBJ1-4, the V gene TRBV2; TRBD1 aligns across 7 bases. The CDR3: CASSAREKGQPNEKLFF. In nucleotides, the CDR3 is TGTGCCAGCAGTGCAAGAGAAAAGGGACAGCCCAATGAAAAACTGTTTTTT.